Below, 21 T cell receptor beta chains from the same sample are listed, as sequenced in a study of cytomegalovirus exposure and HLA in healthy donors. Researchers ran the PCR with 60 Vbeta and 13 Jbeta primers. Libraries were prepared by immunoSEQ multiplex PCR; TCRdb keeps only in-frame clonotypes and omits some of them. The sample records roughly 100,000 clones, 60% to 80% being singletons. The specimen sequenced was PBMCs. These receptors were collected from a man aged 45 to 65 in good health and CMV-seropositive.

This chain connects TRBV27 to TRBJ1-5; TRBD1 matches 9 bases. Germline V lookup: CDR1 MNHEY, CDR2 SMNVEV (reference sequence). J was trimmed by 0 bases and V by 5 bases; bases with no gene match: 5. The CDR3 is 16 amino acids. In DNA form, the CDR3 reads TGTGCCAGCAGTAGGGACAGGGACGTTAGCAATCAGCCCCAGCATTTT. Translated, it gives CASSRDRDVSNQPQHF.

The V call is TRBV5-4, the J call TRBJ2-5; TRBD2 might be the D (6 bases). The CDR3 runs to 16 residues. Germline V gives CDR1 SGHNT, CDR2 YYREEE (reference sequence). The V and J ends lost 2 bases and 1 base respectively, with 15 bases between them. CDR3: CASSLGGRNGQETQYF. The CDR3 coding sequence is TGTGCCAGCAGCTTAGGAGGGAGGAATGGCCAAGAGACCCAGTACTTC.

This chain connects TRBV15 to TRBJ1-4; D call uncertain. The V and J ends lost 8 bases and 0 bases respectively, with 10 bases between them. In germline, CDR1 is LNHNV, CDR2 YYDKDF (reference sequence). This CDR3 region has 14 residues. The CDR3, as DNA: TGTGCCACCTTATCCAGTGCAACTAATGAAAAACTGTTTTTT. Translating gives CATLSSATNEKLFF.

This chain connects TRBV28 to TRBJ2-7, with a weak D call TRBD1 (6 bases). CDR1 and CDR2 (germline): MDHEN, SYDVKM. This CDR3 is built from 11 residues. Trimming removed 8 bases from V and 7 bases from J, with 12 bases in between. The CDR3, as DNA: TGTGCCAGCCTCAACAGGGCGGAGCAGTACTTC. Its translation is CASLNRAEQYF.

V is TRBV28 and J is TRBJ2-2, with D perhaps matching TRBD1 (6 bases). The germline V and J ends were trimmed by 5 bases and 7 bases, with 14 bases remaining between them. The CDR3 consists of 14 residues. Germline loops: CDR1 MDHEN, CDR2 SYDVKM. In DNA, the CDR3 is TGTGCCAGCAGTCGAAACAGGGAAGGCGGGGAGCTGTTTTTT. Protein sequence: CASSRNREGGELFF.

This clone has a single count. The chain links TRBV9 to TRBJ2-6; TRBD2 matches 9 bases. The V and J ends lost 4 bases and 3 bases, in that order; junction bases with no gene match: 8. Germline CDR1 is SGDLS and CDR2 is YYNGEE. The CDR3 consists of 17 residues. In nucleotides, the CDR3 is TGTGCCAGCAGCCTGGGGCTAGCGGGATTTGGGGCCAACGTCCTGACTTTC. It is translated as CASSLGLAGFGANVLTF.

The chain links TRBV6-6 to TRBJ1-5, with D possibly TRBD1 on 5 matching bases. This CDR3 is built from 14 residues. Germline V lookup: CDR1 MNHNY, CDR2 SVGAGI (reference sequence). Trimming shortened V by 10 bases and J by 3 bases, and 16 bases separated the two germline ends. The CDR3 nucleotides read TGTGCCACAAGGGGTGGGCAGAACAATCAGCCCCAGCATTTT. Residues: CATRGGQNNQPQHF.

This chain links TRBV30 with TRBJ1-3; D gene unclear. The ends were cut back, 2 bases at V and 1 base at J, with 6 bases in the middle. Germline assignment: CDR1 GTSNPN and CDR2 SVGIG (reference sequence). This CDR3 has 13 residues. The CDR3 here is CAWSSESGNTIYF. The DNA of the CDR3 is TGTGCCTGGAGTAGTGAGTCTGGAAACACCATATATTTT.

A few counts support this clone. The genes are TRBV2 and TRBJ2-4; D perhaps matches TRBD2 (6 bases). Trimming pared 6 bases from V and 0 bases from J, leaving 15 bases between. The CDR3 has 16 amino acids. Germline loops: CDR1 SNHLY, CDR2 FYNNEI. CDR3: CASSPTGTLAKNIQYF. CDR3 sequence (DNA): TGTGCCAGCAGCCCCACTGGGACTTTAGCCAAAAACATTCAGTACTTC.

The gene calls are TRBV29-1 and TRBJ2-5; TRBD1 aligns across 9 bases. CDR3 size: 13 residues. V dropped 4 bases and J dropped 4; count of bases not matched to a gene: 4. The germline CDR1 and CDR2 sequences are SQVTM and ANQGSEA. CDR3 amino acids: CSVGGQGGETQYF. The CDR3 nucleotides are TGCAGCGTTGGGGGACAGGGTGGAGAGACCCAGTACTTC.

This chain connects TRBV19 to TRBJ2-3; weak D call: TRBD1 (5 bases). This CDR3 has 16 amino acids. Germline V gene lookup returns CDR1 LNHDA and CDR2 SQIVND (reference sequence). Trimming removed 3 bases at V and 1 base at J, with 14 bases between. This chain's CDR3 is CASSMLAGLGTDTQYF. CDR3 sequence (DNA): TGTGCCAGTAGTATGTTGGCAGGGCTAGGCACAGATACGCAGTATTTT.

This chain joins TRBV5-1 and TRBJ1-4, with 12 bases matching TRBD1. Losses at the gene ends were 3 bases for V and 7 bases for J; bases not matched to a gene: 7. From germline, CDR1 is SGHRS and CDR2 YFSETQ. This CDR3 is 16 amino acids long. As DNA, the CDR3 is TGCGCCAGCAGCTGGGGGACAGGGGGCGTTAGTGAAAAACTGTTTTTT. It is translated as CASSWGTGGVSEKLFF.

The V call is TRBV4-1, the J call TRBJ2-7; 10 nucleotides match TRBD2. From germline, CDR1 is MGHRA and CDR2 YSYEKL. Losses at the gene ends were 0 bases for V and 6 bases for J; bases not matched to a gene: 11. The CDR3 totals 17 residues. Written as DNA, the CDR3 is TGCGCCAGCAGCCAAGAGGTCGCTAGCGGGAGCGGAGGCGAGCAGTACTTC. Translating it yields CASSQEVASGSGGEQYF.

A few counts support this clone. In DNA form, the CDR3 reads TGTGCCAGTAAAGCGGGAGCGAACACCGGGGAGCTGTTTTTT. It translates to CASKAGANTGELFF. The chain has TRBV7-9 and TRBJ2-2; 8 bases fit TRBD2. Looked up from germline, CDR1 is SEHNR and CDR2 is FQNEAQ (reference sequence). The length of the CDR3 is 14 residues. The ends lost 9 bases at V and 0 bases at J; junction bases unmatched: 3.

V gene TRBV5-1 combines with J gene TRBJ1-3; D unclear. The CDR3 runs 14 residues. Germline values: CDR1 SGHRS, CDR2 YFSETQ. V was trimmed by 6 bases and J by 2 bases, leaving 12 bases between them. CDR3 sequence reads: CASNLGSPGNTIYF. The CDR3 DNA is TGCGCCAGCAACCTAGGGAGTCCTGGAAACACCATATATTTT. The variable domain in full, with the rest retrieved from reference TRBV5-1 and TRBJ1-3, is KAGVTQTPRYLIKTRGQQVTLSCSPISGHRSVSWYQQTPGQGLQFLFEYFSETQRNKGNFPGRFSGRQFSNSRSEMNVSTLELGDSALYLCASNLGSPGNTIYFGEGSWLTVV.

The gene calls are TRBV6-5 and TRBJ2-1, with a tentative D call TRBD1 (5 bases). The CDR3 runs 15 residues. Germline values: CDR1 MNHEY, CDR2 SVGAGI. V lost 4 bases and J 3 bases, leaving 13 bases between the germline ends. CDR3: CASSFGQGNYNEQFF. The CDR3 DNA reads as TGTGCCAGCAGTTTCGGACAAGGCAACTACAATGAGCAGTTCTTC.

The chain employs TRBV21-1 and TRBJ2-3; TRBD1 is the table's D call, not checked against the DNA. TRBV21-1 constitutes a pseudogene. This CDR3 comprises 13 residues. CDR3 amino acids: CASSLPQGDTQYF. In nucleotides, the CDR3 is TGTGCCAGCAGCCTCCCCCAGGGAGATACGCAGTATTTT.

The chain is built from TRBV30 and TRBJ2-5, with 8 bases identical to TRBD2. The V and J ends lost 4 bases and 4 bases, in that order; junction bases with no gene match: 17. Germline lookup yields CDR1 GTSNPN and CDR2 SVGIG (reference sequence). CDR3 length: 17 residues. CDR3 loop: CAWTTLIGAGEAETQYF. In nucleotides, the CDR3 is TGTGCCTGGACCACGCTAATAGGAGCGGGGGAGGCAGAGACCCAGTACTTC.

The chain links TRBV27 to TRBJ2-1, with a possible D match to TRBD2 (5 bases). Germline V gene sequence: CDR1 MNHEY, CDR2 SMNVEV (reference sequence). This CDR3 has 16 residues. Trimming removed 2 bases at V and 0 bases at J, with 11 bases between. CDR3 coding DNA: TGTGCCAGCAGTTTAGGAGCGGCTAGCTCCTACAATGAGCAGTTCTTC. Protein product: CASSLGAASSYNEQFF.

This sequence joins TRBV7-8 and TRBJ2-5, with 9 bases identical to TRBD2. Germline trimming cut 1 base from V and 0 bases from J; bases unmatched to any gene: 3. This CDR3 region has 16 residues. The germline V gene encodes CDR1 SGHVS and CDR2 FQNEAQ. CDR3 DNA sequence: TGTGCCAGCAGCTTAGGACTAGCGGAGAACCAAGAGACCCAGTACTTC. This sequence encodes CASSLGLAENQETQYF.

The chain combines TRBV28 with TRBJ2-7, with 16 bases that match TRBD2. Looked up from germline, CDR1 is MDHEN and CDR2 is SYDVKM. The CDR3 loop spans 18 amino acids. V trimming: 8 bases; J trimming: 2 bases; junction bases outside the gene matches: 12. The CDR3 coding sequence is TGTGCCAGCTGCGCCCCGGGACTAGCGGGAGGGGGGGCCTACGAGCAGTACTTC. This encodes CASCAPGLAGGGAYEQYF.